The sequence of this T cell receptor (beta chain) was determined in a study of cytomegalovirus exposure and HLA in healthy donors. Study-level points and caveats: In vitro confirmation showed three CMV-associated chains to be CMV antigen specific. An apparent linkage of common viral pathogens to several of the most significant clusters emerged in a later analysis.

60 Vbeta and 13 Jbeta primers were used in PCR. In the original workflow: It was a later analysis that counted 75 million to 90 million unique TCR beta chains, of which some 9.9 million were shared. TCRdb's table, derived via immunoSEQ multiplex PCR, lists solely in-frame clones and lacks some. V and J calls and clone size are as listed in that table; D and trimming were resolved from the DNA. This sample carries about 140,000 clones, about three quarters of them seen once, and the ten largest clones take around 1.2%. Comment on this clone: The antigen remains unidentified.

This CDR3 is built from 18 residues. In germline, CDR1 is MGHRA, CDR2 YSYEKL. Losses at the gene ends were 1 base for V and 8 bases for J; bases not matched to a gene: 14. The sample was PBMCs. This chain connects TRBV4-1 to TRBJ2-4; 10 bases match TRBD2. The clonotype was recovered from a male donor in good health and CMV-seropositive. The CDR3 loop reads CASSQGRGLAGERHIQYF. The CDR3 region has the DNA TGCGCCAGCAGCCAAGGAAGGGGGCTAGCGGGGGAGAGGCACATTCAGTACTTC.